The 21 T cell receptor beta chains below were found in one sample sequenced in a study of T cells in tuberculosis. Clones were sequenced by immunoSEQ multiplex PCR, and TCRdb holds only the in-frame ones, with some missing. Of about 22,000 clones listed, 97% are singletons. The sequencing sample was made of PBMCs. These receptors all stem from a donor aged 10-29 years with latent tuberculosis or without tuberculosis infection.

The chain carries TRBV10-2 and TRBJ1-1; D is uncertain. Germline assignment: CDR1 WSHSY and CDR2 SAAADI. V shed 7 bases and J shed 2 bases, with 14 bases lying between them. The CDR3 contains 14 residues. DNA for the CDR3: TGCGCCAGCATGATGACACGGCGAAACACTGAAGCTTTCTTT. Protein product: CASMMTRRNTEAFF.

This clone occurred once. The chain joins TRBV27 to TRBJ2-5; 11 nucleotides match TRBD2. This CDR3 is 14 amino acids long. Per the germline V gene, CDR1 is MNHEY and CDR2 is SMNVEV (reference sequence). With 8 bases clipped from V and 7 bases from J, the junction kept 9 bases outside the gene matches. This CDR3 reads CASGLAGGLRTQYF. In DNA form, the CDR3 reads TGTGCCAGCGGGTTAGCGGGGGGGCTTAGGACCCAGTACTTC.

The rearrangement uses TRBV7-9 and TRBJ1-6, with D perhaps matching TRBD1 (6 bases). Trimming cost V 3 bases and J 10 bases, with 13 bases left between them. This CDR3 has 14 amino acids. The germline CDR1 and CDR2 sequences are SEHNR and FQNEAQ (reference sequence). CDR3 in DNA: TGTGCCAGCAGCTTTATAGGGGGTGTGTCACCCCTCCACTTT. Translating gives CASSFIGGVSPLHF.

This chain uses TRBV2 with TRBJ1-4; a weak D match, TRBD1 (6 bases). CDR3 length equals 14 residues. Per the germline V gene, CDR1 is SNHLY and CDR2 is FYNNEI. With 6 bases removed from V and 8 bases from J, the gap between germline ends came to 16 bases. CDR3 sequence: CASSEPGDAEKLFF. The DNA of the CDR3 is TGTGCCAGCAGCGAGCCAGGGGATGCCGAAAAACTGTTTTTT.

The V and J genes are TRBV10-3 and TRBJ2-3, with a tentative D call TRBD1 (5 bases). V gave up 2 bases and J gave up 0 bases, with 15 bases separating them. CDR3 length: 17 amino acids. Germline V lookup: CDR1 ENHRY, CDR2 SYGVKD. In nucleotides, the CDR3 is TGTGCCATCAGTGAGCTAAAGGACACCCGAAGCACAGATACGCAGTATTTT. Translating it yields CAISELKDTRSTDTQYF.

V usage is TRBV19 and J usage is TRBJ2-7; 10 bases map to TRBD1. The CDR3 covers 16 residues. Germline V CDR1 and CDR2: LNHDA, SQIVND (reference sequence). V was clipped by 4 bases and J by 2 bases; unmatched bases: 8. The DNA for the CDR3 is TGTGCCAGTAGTACCCGGGACAGGGGCCATACCTACGAGCAGTACTTC. Translation: CASSTRDRGHTYEQYF.

V is TRBV19 and J is TRBJ1-5, with 7 bases that match TRBD1. CDR1 and CDR2 (germline): LNHDA, SQIVND (reference sequence). This CDR3 spans 15 amino acids. The J segment lost 3 bases and the V segment lost 6 bases, leaving 8 bases of the junction unmatched. The CDR3 loop reads CASSLGTVLNQPQHF. Here the CDR3 DNA reads TGTGCCAGTAGCCTCGGGACAGTACTCAATCAGCCCCAGCATTTT.

The genes are TRBV10-3 and TRBJ1-2; D is unresolved. This CDR3 comprises 15 residues. V lost 0 bases, J lost 2 bases, and 10 bases lay in between. Germline CDR1 and CDR2: ENHRY and SYGVKD. CDR3 coding DNA: TGTGCCATCAGTGAGTCGATGTCAGGCAACTATGGCTACACCTTC. Translating it yields CAISESMSGNYGYTF.

The gene calls are TRBV4-1 and TRBJ2-6; 7 bases are a match to TRBD1. With 7 bases clipped from V and 2 bases from J, the junction kept 11 bases outside the gene matches. Germline V CDR1 and CDR2: MGHRA, YSYEKL. The CDR3 loop spans 17 amino acids. The CDR3 DNA is TGCGCCAGCACAGGTAGAGAAGGGGGCCCTGGGGCCAACGTCCTGACTTTC. This encodes CASTGREGGPGANVLTF.

This chain links TRBV11-3 with TRBJ2-3, with TRBD2 matching over 10 bases. J lost 3 bases, V lost 5 bases, and 2 bases had no gene match. Germline CDR1 reads SGHNT; CDR2 reads YENEEA. The CDR3 runs 14 residues. CDR3 bases: TGTGCCAGCAGCCTACTAGCGGGAACAGATACGCAGTATTTT. Translated, it gives CASSLLAGTDTQYF. The variable domain in full, completed from reference TRBV11-3 and TRBJ2-3, reads EAGVVQSPRYKIIEKKQPVAFWCNPISGHNTLYWYLQNLGQGPELLIRYENEEAVDDSQLPKDRFSAERLKGVDSTLKIQPAELGDSAVYLCASSLLAGTDTQYFGPGTRLTVL.

The chain combines TRBV6-5 with TRBJ1-1; D is possibly TRBD1 (5 bases). V lost 1 base to trimming and J lost 5 bases, with 14 bases between them. CDR1 is MNHEY and CDR2 is SVGAGI in the germline V gene. The CDR3 loop spans 15 amino acids. CDR3 DNA: TGTGCCAGCAGTTACTTAACCCAGGGTGGTACTGAAGCTTTCTTT. This sequence encodes CASSYLTQGGTEAFF.

This chain connects TRBV4-3 to TRBJ1-3; no firm D call. The CDR3 has 15 amino acids. The V end lost 1 base, the J end lost 0 bases, and 7 bases lay between the germline ends. The V gene's germline CDR1 is LGHNA and CDR2 YSLEER. The CDR3 DNA sequence: TGCGCCAGCAGCCAAGTTATGGCCTCTGGAAACACCATATATTTT. Amino acids: CASSQVMASGNTIYF.

V is TRBV5-1 and J is TRBJ2-7; D is unresolved. With 5 bases removed from V and 4 bases from J, the gap between germline ends came to 7 bases. This CDR3 is 11 amino acids long. CDR1 SGHRS and CDR2 YFSETQ come from the germline V gene. The CDR3 DNA follows: TGCGCCAGCAGGGCCGAATACGAGCAGTACTTC. Its protein product is CASRAEYEQYF. Full variable domain (outside the CDR3, taken from reference TRBV5-1 and TRBJ2-7): KAGVTQTPRYLIKTRGQQVTLSCSPISGHRSVSWYQQTPGQGLQFLFEYFSETQRNKGNFPGRFSGRQFSNSRSEMNVSTLELGDSALYLCASRAEYEQYFGPGTRLTVT.

The chain joins TRBV6-5 to TRBJ1-1, with TRBD1 matching over 7 bases. J gave up 1 base and V 6 bases, and 5 bases lay outside the gene matches. Germline V CDR1 and CDR2: MNHEY, SVGAGI. This CDR3 is 14 amino acids long. The CDR3 region is CASRTGQPNTEAFF. CDR3 bases: TGTGCCAGCAGAACGGGACAGCCGAACACTGAAGCTTTCTTT.

J is TRBJ1-2 and V is TRBV6-5, with D possibly matching TRBD1 (6 bases). V lost 6 bases and J 5 bases, leaving 13 bases between the germline ends. The CDR3 sequence is 13 residues long. Germline V gene data show CDR1 as MNHEY and CDR2 as SVGAGI. The CDR3 coding sequence is TGTGCCAGCAGACCACAGGGAAGATATGGCTACACCTTC. The encoded protein is CASRPQGRYGYTF.

Written as DNA, the CDR3 is TGTGCCAGCAGCTCCGACAGGTCTTTCGCCATCGGAACTGAAGCTTTCTTT. This codes for CASSSDRSFAIGTEAFF. The genes are TRBV7-8 and TRBJ1-1; D is possibly TRBD1 (6 bases). Trimming pared 4 bases from V and 5 bases from J, leaving 23 bases between. The V gene's germline CDR1 is SGHVS and CDR2 FQNEAQ. The CDR3 extends over 17 amino acids.

The chain carries TRBV28 and TRBJ2-5; 12 bases match TRBD1. The CDR3 is made up of 16 amino acids. The V gene end was trimmed by 5 bases and the J gene end by 5 bases; junction bases not matched to a gene: 9. The germline CDR1 and CDR2 sequences are MDHEN and SYDVKM. CDR3 protein: CASSLPGQGAQETQYF. The CDR3 bases are TGTGCCAGCAGTCTTCCGGGACAGGGGGCGCAGGAGACCCAGTACTTC.

This clone was found once. The CDR3 sequence is CASSMGLNEQFF. Written as DNA, the CDR3 is TGTGCCAGTAGTATGGGACTCAATGAGCAGTTCTTC. The chain is built from TRBV19 and TRBJ2-1, with D maybe TRBD2 (6 bases). Trimming shortened V by 3 bases and J by 6 bases, and 6 bases separated the two germline ends. In germline, CDR1 is LNHDA, CDR2 SQIVND (reference sequence). This CDR3 is 12 amino acids long.

CDR3 sequence reads: CSALDREAFF. The DNA of the CDR3 is TGCAGTGCTTTGGACAGGGAAGCTTTCTTT. This chain uses TRBV20-1 with TRBJ1-1; 7 nucleotides line up with TRBD1. The germline V gene has CDR1 DFQATT and CDR2 SNEGSKA (reference sequence). The ends lost 5 bases at V and 8 bases at J; junction bases unmatched: 2. This CDR3 is built from 10 residues.

The chain links TRBV6-5 to TRBJ1-1; the D gene is possibly TRBD1 (5 bases). Germline lookup yields CDR1 MNHEY and CDR2 SVGAGI. V was pared by 7 bases and J by 0 bases, with 12 bases between. The CDR3 is 14 amino acids. CDR3 nucleotide sequence: TGTGCCAGCACTTTGGGAGGGGTGAACACTGAAGCTTTCTTT. Protein product: CASTLGGVNTEAFF.

The rearrangement links TRBV28 to TRBJ2-7, with D possibly matching TRBD2 (6 bases). The germline gives CDR1 MDHEN, CDR2 SYDVKM. The CDR3 is 14 amino acids. V was clipped by 1 base and J by 2 bases, with 9 bases between them. CDR3: CASSLLPGAYEQYF. CDR3 nucleotide sequence: TGTGCCAGCAGTTTATTACCGGGGGCCTACGAGCAGTACTTC.